Below are 11 T cell receptor beta chains sequenced from a single sample in a study of regulatory T cells in long-lasting Graves disease. Sample time point: newly diagnosed GD, antithyroid drugs for less than 3 months. Researchers made the TCR library from RNA that was extracted from PBMCs. For TCR beta, libraries came from iRepertoire HTBI primers and Arm-PCR of CDR3 regions. MiXCR, applied by TCRdb to the multiplex PCR reads, yields one record per CDR3 protein. The table records 450,000 to 600,000 distinct CDR3 sequences, 15% to 20% of them present only once. The same sample was also studied in work on T cells in Graves' hyperthyroidism and ophthalmopathy.

The sample was peripheral blood mononuclear cells (PBMCs), taken at new diagnosis, from a patient treated with antithyroid drugs. These receptors all stem from a man in his forties with Graves disease.

This clonotype was seen more than once but under ten times. CDR3 nucleotide sequence: TGTGCCAGCAGTTACGCCGTAACAGGGGTCGAGCAGTACTTC. Its translation is CASSYAVTGVEQYF. The chain links TRBV6-2 or TRBV6-3 to TRBJ2-7; 7 positions match TRBD1. The germline gives CDR1 MNHEY, CDR2 SVGEGT. Trimming removed 2 bases from V and 6 bases from J; junction bases left unmatched: 7. CDR3 length: 14 residues.

Many counts were recorded for this clonotype. The rearrangement uses TRBV6-2 or TRBV6-3 and TRBJ1-1; D not resolved. Deletions cut 1 base from V and 8 bases from J, with 8 bases between. CDR1 and CDR2 from the germline V gene are MNHEY and SVGEGT. The CDR3 is 12 residues long. For the CDR3, the DNA is TGTGCCAGCAGTTACTTGGGAGCCGAAGCTTTCTTT. It yields the protein CASSYLGAEAFF.

The J gene is TRBJ1-1, the V gene TRBV6-1; perhaps TRBD1 as D (5 bases). CDR1 is MNHNS and CDR2 is SASEGT in the germline V gene. V shed 3 bases and J shed 6 bases, with 11 bases lying between them. This CDR3 comprises 13 residues. For the CDR3, the DNA is TGTGCCAGCAGTGAGGGGGGAAAGGCTGAAGCTTTCTTT. Protein: CASSEGGKAEAFF.

This clonotype was counted between two and nine times. The gene calls are TRBV20-1 and TRBJ1-2, with D maybe TRBD1 (5 bases). V was cut by 3 bases and J by 14 bases, with 16 bases left in between. The CDR3 runs 11 residues. The V gene's germline CDR1 is DFQATT and CDR2 SNEGSKA (reference sequence). CDR3 sequence reads: CSASGGGFHTF. The CDR3 DNA is TGCAGTGCTAGTGGGGGGGGTTTTCATACCTTC.

The V call is TRBV6-1, the J call TRBJ2-4; 7 bases match TRBD2. The CDR3 extends over 13 amino acids. The V and J ends lost 2 bases and 6 bases, in that order; junction bases with no gene match: 1. The germline gives CDR1 MNHNS, CDR2 SASEGT. The CDR3 spells CASSEWGGNIQYF. In DNA, the CDR3 is TGTGCCAGCAGTGAATGGGGGGGAAACATTCAGTACTTC.

On this clonotype: A much larger clone sits a single nucleotide away, making a read error possible. CDR3 region: CASSDSSASYTEAFF. CDR3 DNA sequence: TGTGCCAGCAGTGATTCATCGGCCAGTTACACTGAAGCTTTCTTT. This chain connects TRBV27 to TRBJ1-1, with unresolved D. Germline V gene data show CDR1 as MNHEY and CDR2 as SMNVEV (reference sequence). The CDR3 length is 15 residues. Trimming removed 5 bases at V and 3 bases at J, with 16 bases between.

The table lists this clonotype with a few counts. The chain combines TRBV7-9 with TRBJ2-6; D possibly corresponds to TRBD2 (5 bases). CDR1 SEHNR and CDR2 FQNEAQ come from the germline V gene (reference sequence). With 5 bases removed from V and 0 bases from J, the gap between germline ends came to 11 bases. This CDR3 spans 16 amino acids. The CDR3 bases are TGTGCCAGCAGCCAGGAGAGGGCCTCTGGGGCCAACGTCCTGACTTTC. Encoded protein: CASSQERASGANVLTF.

This clonotype was recorded at least ten times. The chain couples TRBV18 to TRBJ1-1; D is unresolved. The germline gives CDR1 KGHSH, CDR2 LQKENI. CDR3 length: 16 amino acids. V was trimmed by 6 bases and J by 2 bases, leaving 19 bases between them. The CDR3 bases are TGTGCCAGCTCCCGGGCCGGTAGTCGCCCCAACACTGAAGCTTTCTTT. Protein sequence: CASSRAGSRPNTEAFF.

The chain combines TRBV29-1 with TRBJ2-1; 7 nucleotides line up with TRBD1. Per the germline V gene, CDR1 is SQVTM and CDR2 is ANQGSEA. V lost 0 bases and J lost 4; bases outside the gene matches: 9. The CDR3 has 16 residues. CDR3 nucleotide sequence: TGCAGCGTTGAAGATCGAATAAGGGGGCGATACAATGAGCAGTTCTTC. This sequence encodes CSVEDRIRGRYNEQFF.

In its sample, this clonotype was seen many times. The V gene is TRBV3-1, the J gene TRBJ1-5; possible D gene TRBD1, 5 bases. V dropped 1 base and J dropped 7 bases, with 11 bases sitting between them. The CDR3 runs to 14 residues. Germline CDR1 reads LGHDT; CDR2 reads YNNKEL (reference sequence). In DNA, the CDR3 is TGTGCCAGCAGCCAAGTCCCCGGGACGCAGCCCCAGCATTTT. It yields the protein CASSQVPGTQPQHF.

This clonotype was seen ten or more times. The CDR3, as DNA: TGTGCCAGCAGTCCCAGGGGGCAGGGGCGAACCTACGAGCAGTACTTC. Residues: CASSPRGQGRTYEQYF. This chain joins TRBV6-2 or TRBV6-3 and TRBJ2-7, with 8 bases aligning to TRBD1. Germline CDR1 is MNHEY and CDR2 is SVGEGT. J was trimmed by 2 bases and V by 5 bases; bases with no gene match: 11. The CDR3 spans 16 residues.